These 24 T cell receptor beta chains were all obtained from the same sample, sequenced in a study of blood T cell repertoires in COVID-19. TCRdb keeps only in-frame clones here, not all; method: immunoSEQ multiplex PCR. The sample has fewer than 100,000 clones; around nine tenths are singletons. The source material was peripheral blood. All receptors derive from a man in his forties or fifties with acute or convalescent COVID-19.

This sequence joins TRBV19 and TRBJ1-5; D might be TRBD1 (6 bases). There are 16 residues in the CDR3. V lost 6 bases and J 1 base, leaving 16 bases between the germline ends. The germline V gene has CDR1 LNHDA and CDR2 SQIVND (reference sequence). The CDR3 nucleotides read TGTGCCAGTAGGCGACAGGTCACGGGAAGCAATCAGCCCCAGCATTTT. Its protein is CASRRQVTGSNQPQHF. Using reference TRBV19 and TRBJ1-5 for the parts outside the CDR3, the full variable domain is DGGITQSPKYLFRKEGQNVTLSCEQNLNHDAMYWYRQDPGQGLRLIYYSQIVNDFQKGDIAEGYSVSREKKESFPLTVTSAQKNPTAFYLCASRRQVTGSNQPQHFGDGTRLSIL.

CDR3 nucleotides: TGTGCCAGCAGCCCTGGGGGGGGCAGATTTTATGGAAACACCATATATTTT. Protein sequence: CASSPGGGRFYGNTIYF. The chain combines TRBV7-9 with TRBJ1-3, with a possible D match to TRBD1 (6 bases). CDR1 is SEHNR, CDR2 FQNEAQ, per germline (reference sequence). V was trimmed by 5 bases and J by 3 bases, leaving 20 bases between them. CDR3 size: 17 residues.

Remarks on this clone: At one of its ends the junction is not consistent with the germline gene, which may arise from a read error. V is TRBV6-5 and J is TRBJ2-7; 9 nucleotides agree with TRBD2. Germline CDR1 is MNHEY and CDR2 is SVGAGI. The CDR3 is 15 amino acids. In DNA form, the CDR3 reads TGTGCCAGCAGTGACTCAGCGGGAGGTAGCGACGAGCAGTACTTC. This sequence encodes CASSDSAGGSDEQYF.

This chain connects TRBV27 to TRBJ1-1, with D unclear. V gave up 8 bases and J gave up 1 base, with 11 bases separating them. Germline V gene data show CDR1 as MNHEY and CDR2 as SMNVEV (reference sequence). The CDR3 sequence is 13 residues long. The CDR3 is CASADNGNTEAFF. The CDR3 DNA is TGTGCCAGCGCTGACAACGGGAACACTGAAGCTTTCTTT.

The rearrangement joins TRBV12-3 or TRBV12-4 to TRBJ2-1; 8 positions agree with TRBD2. V gave up 2 bases and J gave up 15 bases; unmatched junction bases: 9. CDR3 length equals 13 residues. CDR3 nucleotide sequence: TGTGCCAGCAGTTTAATTTCCGGGGGGGCTCGGTTCTTC. It is translated as CASSLISGGARFF.

This rearrangement joins TRBV12-3 or TRBV12-4 to TRBJ2-4; 7 positions match TRBD1. The CDR3 runs 13 residues. V lost 7 bases to trimming and J lost 5 bases; unmatched junction nucleotides: 5. The CDR3 sequence is CASTFGQENIQYF. CDR3 DNA: TGTGCCAGCACCTTCGGACAGGAAAACATTCAGTACTTC.

This clone has more than one count but fewer than ten. The CDR3 region has the DNA TGTGCCAGCAGCCCTAGCGGGAGGTCGGCCTACAATGAGCAGTTCTTC. Protein: CASSPSGRSAYNEQFF. The genes are TRBV9 and TRBJ2-1; 11 bases are a match to TRBD2. The CDR3 consists of 16 residues. Germline values: CDR1 SGDLS, CDR2 YYNGEE. V lost 4 bases and J lost 2; bases outside the gene matches: 5.

The V gene is TRBV18, the J gene TRBJ2-1; 15 positions agree with TRBD2. Germline CDR1 KGHSH, CDR2 LQKENI. Trimming at V came to 4 bases and at J to 8 bases, leaving 3 bases not matched to a gene. This CDR3 has 15 amino acids. The CDR3 nucleotides are TGTGCCAGCTCACGGACTAGCGGGAGGGAGGATGAGCAGTTCTTC. This codes for CASSRTSGREDEQFF. The full variable domain, in which reference TRBV18 and TRBJ2-1 provide the parts outside the CDR3, is NAGVMQNPRHLVRRRGQEARLRCSPMKGHSHVYWYRQLPEEGLKFMVYLQKENIIDESGMPKERFSAEFPKEGPSILRIQQVVRGDSAAYFCASSRTSGREDEQFFGPGTRLTVL.

This clone was recorded once. The chain joins TRBV25-1 to TRBJ2-4; tentatively, D is TRBD2 (6 bases). The ends were cut back, 3 bases at V and 1 base at J, with 10 bases in the middle. CDR1 and CDR2 from the germline V gene are MGHDK and SYGVNS. The CDR3 is 15 amino acids. The CDR3 nucleotides are TGTGCCAGCAGTGAGGGAGGATTGGCCAAAAACATTCAGTACTTC. Protein product: CASSEGGLAKNIQYF.

The rearrangement joins TRBV14 to TRBJ1-1; D is ambiguous. The CDR3 spans 15 residues. The V end lost 4 bases, the J end lost 0 bases, and 12 bases lay between the germline ends. Looked up from germline, CDR1 is SGHDN and CDR2 is FVKESK. The CDR3 DNA reads as TGTGCCAGCAGCCCTCCAGGTGACATGAACACTGAAGCTTTCTTT. Amino acids: CASSPPGDMNTEAFF. Full variable domain (missing parts from reference TRBV14 and TRBJ1-1): EAGVTQFPSHSVIEKGQTVTLRCDPISGHDNLYWYRRVMGKEIKFLLHFVKESKQDESGMPNNRFLAERTGGTYSTLKVQPAELEDSGVYFCASSPPGDMNTEAFFGQGTRLTVV.

The rearrangement links TRBV5-1 to TRBJ1-6; D gene uncertain. With 4 bases removed from V and 7 bases from J, the gap between germline ends came to 15 bases. The CDR3 has 15 amino acids. In germline, CDR1 is SGHRS, CDR2 YFSETQ. CDR3 nucleotide sequence: TGCGCCAGCAGCCCCCCGGGAAACGGCAATTCACCCCTCCACTTT. Translating it yields CASSPPGNGNSPLHF.

The V call is TRBV7-6, the J call TRBJ2-7; TRBD1 aligns across 7 bases. V was clipped by 1 base and J by 3 bases; unmatched bases: 6. Germline CDR1 SGHVS, CDR2 FNYEAQ. The CDR3 totals 15 residues. The CDR3 region has the DNA TGTGCCAGCAGCTTAGGAGGGGGCGCAGGCTACGAGCAGTACTTC. The encoded protein is CASSLGGGAGYEQYF.

This clone was picked up a small number of times. V gene TRBV7-8 combines with J gene TRBJ2-7; weak D call: TRBD2 (6 bases). Trimming removed 3 bases from V and 5 bases from J, with 20 bases in between. Germline V gene sequence: CDR1 SGHVS, CDR2 FQNEAQ. The CDR3 runs to 16 residues. The CDR3 loop reads CASSFGIGGMADEQYF. The CDR3 DNA follows: TGTGCCAGCAGCTTCGGGATCGGGGGTATGGCTGACGAGCAGTACTTC. The whole variable domain, filled in from reference TRBV7-8 and TRBJ2-7, reads GAGVSQSPRYKVAKRGQDVALRCDPISGHVSLFWYQQALGQGPEFLTYFQNEAQLDKSGLPSDRFFAERPEGSVSTLKIQRTQQEDSAVYLCASSFGIGGMADEQYFGPGTRLTVT.

This sequence joins TRBV24-1 and TRBJ2-1, with TRBD2 matching over 8 bases. Germline lookup yields CDR1 KGHDR and CDR2 SFDVKD. CDR3 size: 14 residues. V shed 7 bases, J shed 13 bases, and the junction held 14 bases outside the gene matches. CDR3 nucleotide sequence: TGTGCCACCAGATCTAGCGGGCGTGCCCAGATCCAGTTCTTC. As protein: CATRSSGRAQIQFF.

V usage is TRBV24-1 and J usage is TRBJ2-1, with 12 nucleotides matching TRBD2. Germline CDR1 KGHDR, CDR2 SFDVKD. This CDR3 has 17 residues. Trimming cost V 4 bases and J 3 bases; bases outside gene matches: 6. Here the CDR3 DNA reads TGTGCCACCAGTGAGAACCCGACTAGCGGGAGCTACAATGAGCAGTTCTTC. Protein sequence: CATSENPTSGSYNEQFF.

The genes are TRBV5-4 and TRBJ2-6, with 7 bases fitting TRBD2. With 5 bases clipped from V and 0 bases from J, the junction kept 8 bases outside the gene matches. Germline CDR1 and CDR2: SGHNT and YYREEE (reference sequence). The CDR3 extends over 17 amino acids. CDR3 loop: CASRGPGGPSGANVLTF. The CDR3 DNA reads as TGTGCCAGCAGGGGTCCGGGGGGACCCTCTGGGGCCAACGTCCTGACTTTC.

The count of this clone is one. The genes are TRBV7-8 and TRBJ2-7, with 8 bases fitting TRBD1. Germline CDR1 reads SGHVS; CDR2 reads FQNEAQ. This CDR3 has 16 residues. J lost 4 bases, V lost 0 bases, and 8 bases had no gene match. CDR3 amino acids: CASSLASVQGAYEQYF. As DNA, the CDR3 is TGTGCCAGCAGCTTAGCGTCCGTGCAGGGGGCTTACGAGCAGTACTTC. Together with reference TRBV7-8 and TRBJ2-7, the CDR3 gives the full variable domain: GAGVSQSPRYKVAKRGQDVALRCDPISGHVSLFWYQQALGQGPEFLTYFQNEAQLDKSGLPSDRFFAERPEGSVSTLKIQRTQQEDSAVYLCASSLASVQGAYEQYFGPGTRLTVT.

The V and J genes are TRBV2 and TRBJ1-5; D is uncertain. This CDR3 region has 14 residues. Germline V gives CDR1 SNHLY, CDR2 FYNNEI. V was shortened by 6 bases and J by 3 bases, with 12 bases between the two germline ends. The CDR3 bases are TGTGCCAGCAGACGCCCGGAGGACAATCAGCCCCAGCATTTT. It codes for CASRRPEDNQPQHF.

The chain's CDR3 is CASSSLQGGTTNEKLFF. DNA of the CDR3: TGTGCCAGCAGCTCCTTACAGGGGGGCACAACTAATGAAAAACTGTTTTTT. The chain employs TRBV5-4 and TRBJ1-4; 8 bases are a match to TRBD1. The junction had 7 bases not matched to a gene; V was cut back by 3 bases and J by 0 bases. The CDR3 loop spans 17 amino acids. CDR1 and CDR2 (germline): SGHNT, YYREEE (reference sequence).

The chain is built from TRBV15 and TRBJ1-2; TRBD1 aligns across 9 bases. The V gene's germline CDR1 is LNHNV and CDR2 YYDKDF (reference sequence). V shed 0 bases and J 1 base; nucleotides not matched to a gene: 0. The CDR3 covers 15 residues. The CDR3 bases are TGTGCCACCAGCAGAGAGGGACAGGGTAACTATGGCTACACCTTC. Translated: CATSREGQGNYGYTF.

The chain is built from TRBV4-1 and TRBJ1-2; D gene ambiguous. The CDR3 runs 16 residues. Germline loops: CDR1 MGHRA, CDR2 YSYEKL. Between the trimmed V and J ends, which lost 0 bases and 2 bases, there was a span of 13 bases. The CDR3 nucleotides are TGCGCCAGCAGCCAAGATCCGGAGGGCCTCAACTATGGCTACACCTTC. Its protein is CASSQDPEGLNYGYTF.

The chain recombines TRBV10-2 with TRBJ2-7; D is unresolved. V was pared by 8 bases and J by 1 base, with 9 bases between. The CDR3 length is 12 residues. The germline gives CDR1 WSHSY, CDR2 SAAADI. CDR3 nucleotides: TGCGCCAGCGCCCGCAGTTCCTACGAGCAGTACTTC. Encoded protein: CASARSSYEQYF.

J is TRBJ2-7 and V is TRBV7-8, with 8 positions matching TRBD1. V was clipped by 5 bases and J by 2 bases; unmatched bases: 11. CDR3 size: 16 residues. Germline CDR1 and CDR2: SGHVS and FQNEAQ. The CDR3 loop is CASSRSTGTGAYEQYF. CDR3 DNA sequence: TGTGCCAGCAGCAGATCTACCGGGACAGGAGCCTACGAGCAGTACTTC.

V gene TRBV12-3 or TRBV12-4 combines with J gene TRBJ1-2; D is unresolved. V was pared by 5 bases and J by 0 bases, with 7 bases between. The CDR3 runs to 13 residues. The CDR3 spells CASSHFPNYGYTF. In DNA form, the CDR3 reads TGTGCCAGCAGTCATTTTCCTAACTATGGCTACACCTTC.